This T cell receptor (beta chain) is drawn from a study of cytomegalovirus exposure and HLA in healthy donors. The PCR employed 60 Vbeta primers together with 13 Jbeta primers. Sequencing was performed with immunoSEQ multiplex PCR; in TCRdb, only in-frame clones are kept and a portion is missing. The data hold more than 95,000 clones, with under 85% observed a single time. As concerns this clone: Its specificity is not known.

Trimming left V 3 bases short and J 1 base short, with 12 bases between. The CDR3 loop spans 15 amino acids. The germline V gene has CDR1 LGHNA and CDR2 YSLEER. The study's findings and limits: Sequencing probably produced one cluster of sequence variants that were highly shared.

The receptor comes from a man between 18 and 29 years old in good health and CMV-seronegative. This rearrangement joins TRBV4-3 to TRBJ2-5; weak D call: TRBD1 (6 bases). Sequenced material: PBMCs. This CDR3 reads CASSHYRDTQETQYF. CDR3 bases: TGCGCCAGCAGCCACTACCGGGACACCCAAGAGACCCAGTACTTC.